This is a list of T cell receptor beta chains from one sample in a study of T cell responses to AZD1222 COVID-19 vaccine. TCRdb keeps only in-frame clones here, not all; method: immunoSEQ multiplex PCR. The repertoire holds roughly 150,000 clones, approximately 94% seen once, with approximately 5.4% in the top ten. The sample here was peripheral blood, taken on day 0 of AZD1222 vaccination. Every receptor here comes from an adult in good health. Both conserved end residues are trimmed from each CDR3.

v_gene,len,CDR3aa
TRBV19,14,ASSILGQRADQPQH
TRBV28,12,ASASGGPGNTIY
TRBV12-5,14,ASGPGRLVGTDTQY
TRBV21-1,18,ASSKGGKGTGRTTNEKLF
TRBV27,12,ASSLRPDGNTIY
TRBV5-1,13,ASSPGLESTDTQY
TRBV10-1,18,ASSEALDRVLAGEDETQY
TRBV29-1,12,SVRTDAGNTEAF
TRBV7-8,10,ASSLAYYEQY
TRBV27,13,ASSRLVVGTNEQF
TRBV20-1,8,SAQGETQY
TRBV4-2,12,ASSLAAGETEAF
TRBV4-2,10,ASSLGSSPLH
TRBV10-3,16,AISENEEAGGQGETQY
TRBV11-3,13,ASSPGGSSGNTIY
TRBV7-8,9,ASSSGQGIY
TRBV3-1/TRBV3-2,12,ASSVRQGGYEQY
TRBV12-3/TRBV12-4,10,ASRRSEEKLF
TRBV5-1,17,ASSPFSGSGDLSYNEQF
TRBV6-5,14,ASSYQPSGNTGELF
TRBV18,13,ASSLGGLQNTEAF
TRBV2,12,ASSGTGFDQPQH
TRBV10-3,11,AISEREGETQY